This T cell receptor beta chain was documented in a study of technical replicates of blood from a handful of donors (TCRdb year 2017). As for this clone: The specificity of this receptor is unknown. The sample holds no much larger clone one base away, and base qualities are not on file.

The receptor library was made with the immunoSEQ multiplex PCR assay. This immuneACCESS table, as held by TCRdb, lists in-frame sequences with V and J called but not all clones. Of the missing ones, under half trace to an unresolved V gene in checked studies; the others have no known cause. Here the sample has roughly 79,000 clones; 96% occur a single time. The ten largest account for more than 0.35% of the sample. The CDR3 has 11 amino acids, counting the end cysteine and phenylalanine. The retained sequence is limited to the CDR3, 33 bases, with the frame set at the first base. V was cut back by 8 bases and J by 5 bases, leaving a gap of 10 bases between them. The germline V gene yields MNHEY for CDR1 and SVGAGI for CDR2.

The TCR comes from a human donor in good health. This sequence uses TRBV6-5 and TRBJ2-7, with the D gene call left open. Sequenced: T cells isolated from PBMCs. In nucleotides, the sequence is TGTGCCAGCGGCCCGCCCGACGAGCAGTACTTC. Its coded protein is CASGPPDEQYF.